This T cell receptor (beta chain) was obtained from a study of blood T cell repertoires in COVID-19 (TCRdb year 2020). In terms of the full investigation: Collaborator samples came from the United States, Italy and Spain and covered acute and convalescent phases of COVID-19. The material from the prospective study consisted of cDNA or gDNA derived from T cells, B-cell-depleted T cells, or PBMCs. Subjects who had been exposed to COVID-19, were actively infected with it, or had recovered from it provided the deeply sampled blood TCRbeta repertoires that made up the dataset. The repertoires were released in a freely available public database meant as a resource for research on the immune response to SARS-CoV-2. The samples were drawn from two sources: the first 160 participants of the ongoing ImmuneRACE study, and 1,000 to 1,500 subjects contributed by 6 global collaborators. Nearly every sample came with metadata listing a de-identified subject ID, COVID-19 status, age in years and sex. Where available, HLA class I and class II types were obtained from metadata supplied by the sample provider rather than from assay-based typing.

TCRbeta CDR3 regions were amplified from genomic DNA by means of the immunoSEQ Assay, a bias-controlled multiplex PCR. The study's processing was this. The number of nucleated cells in each sample was estimated from the amplification of reference gene primers within the assay. To quantify the absolute abundance of each unique TCRbeta CDR3 rearrangement, sequence reads were collapsed and filtered. For each sample, productive Simpson clonality was calculated as the square root of Simpson's diversity index over productive rearrangements. The table was pulled from immuneACCESS by TCRdb, which kept in-frame rearrangements only. Such tables lose some clones; where checked, under half of the loss comes from unresolved V genes, and the rest has no known cause. V and J calls and clone size are copied from that table; D and trimming were computed from the DNA. This sample is represented by tens of thousands of clones; 88% of them were singletons. In total, the top ten clones hold approximately 4.3% of the sample.

The investigation overall reported the following: How much clinical and demographic metadata was included differed by source and by participant, and the metadata was provided uncurated.

Remarks on this clone: Its antigen has not been determined. Base qualities are not at hand, and no much larger clone is one base apart.

Whole blood was collected in K2EDTA tubes by collaborating institutions according to the institutions' own protocols. For TCRbeta analysis, collaborator samples were shipped as frozen whole blood, as isolated PBMCs, or as DNA extracted from either sample type. The sequence was obtained from a man aged 55 to 70 with acute or convalescent COVID-19. Sequencing was done on a sample of peripheral blood.

The CDR3 region has the sequence CASSRYLVLRGTDTQYF. The bases read TGCGCCAGCAGCCGCTATCTAGTTCTCCGGGGCACAGATACGCAGTATTTT. The sequence links TRBV4-1 to TRBJ2-3, with the identity of the D gene unclear. V loses 4 bases, J loses 1 base, and the germline ends lie 18 bases apart. The CDR3 measures 17 amino acids from cysteine to phenylalanine. The retained sequence is limited to the CDR3, 51 bases, with the frame set at the first base. Looking up the germline V gene yields CDR1 MGHRA and CDR2 YSYEKL.